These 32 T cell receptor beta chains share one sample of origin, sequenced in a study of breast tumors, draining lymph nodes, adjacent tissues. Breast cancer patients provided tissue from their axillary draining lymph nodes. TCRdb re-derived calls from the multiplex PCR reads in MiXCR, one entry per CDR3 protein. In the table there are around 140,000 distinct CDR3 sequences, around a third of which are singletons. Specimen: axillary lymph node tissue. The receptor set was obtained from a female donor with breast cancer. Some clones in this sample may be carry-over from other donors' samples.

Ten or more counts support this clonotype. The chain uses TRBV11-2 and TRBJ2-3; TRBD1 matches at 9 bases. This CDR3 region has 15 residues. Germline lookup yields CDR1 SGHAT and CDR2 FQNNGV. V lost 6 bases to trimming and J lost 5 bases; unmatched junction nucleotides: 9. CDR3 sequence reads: CASRSSGTGKDTQYF. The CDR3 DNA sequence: TGTGCCAGCAGGAGCTCCGGGACAGGGAAAGATACGCAGTATTTT. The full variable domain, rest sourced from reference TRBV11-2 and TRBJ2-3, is EAGVAQSPRYKIIEKRQSVAFWCNPISGHATLYWYQQILGQGPKLLIQFQNNGVVDDSQLPKDRFSAERLKGVDSTLKIQPAKLEDSAVYLCASRSSGTGKDTQYFGPGTRLTVL.

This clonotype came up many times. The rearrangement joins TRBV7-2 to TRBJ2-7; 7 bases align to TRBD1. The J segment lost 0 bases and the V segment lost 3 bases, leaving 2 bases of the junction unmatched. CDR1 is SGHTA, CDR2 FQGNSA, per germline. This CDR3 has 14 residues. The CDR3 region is CASSFDRDSYEQYV. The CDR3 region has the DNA TGTGCCAGCAGCTTTGACAGGGACTCCTACGAGCAGTACGTC.

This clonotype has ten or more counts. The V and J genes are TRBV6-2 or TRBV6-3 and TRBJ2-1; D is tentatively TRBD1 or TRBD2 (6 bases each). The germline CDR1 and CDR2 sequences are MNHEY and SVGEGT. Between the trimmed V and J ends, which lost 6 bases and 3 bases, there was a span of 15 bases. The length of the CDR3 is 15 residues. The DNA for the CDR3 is TGTGCCAGCAGACTACCGGGGGCCCTCTACAATGAGCAGTTCTTC. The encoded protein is CASRLPGALYNEQFF.

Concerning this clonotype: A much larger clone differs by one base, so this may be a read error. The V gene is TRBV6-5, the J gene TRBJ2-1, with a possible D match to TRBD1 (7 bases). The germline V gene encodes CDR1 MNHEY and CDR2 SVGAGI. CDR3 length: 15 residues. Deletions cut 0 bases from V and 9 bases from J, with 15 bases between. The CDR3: CASSYSMTGRTEQFF. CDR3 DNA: TGTGCCAGCAGTTACTCGATGACAGGGAGGACTGAGCAGTTCTTC.

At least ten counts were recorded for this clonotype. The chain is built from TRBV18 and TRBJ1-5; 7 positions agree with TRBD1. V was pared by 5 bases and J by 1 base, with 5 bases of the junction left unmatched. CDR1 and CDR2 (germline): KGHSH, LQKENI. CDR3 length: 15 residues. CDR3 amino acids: CASSKTGLSNQPQHF. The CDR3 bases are TGTGCCAGCTCAAAGACAGGGTTAAGCAATCAGCCCCAGCATTTT.

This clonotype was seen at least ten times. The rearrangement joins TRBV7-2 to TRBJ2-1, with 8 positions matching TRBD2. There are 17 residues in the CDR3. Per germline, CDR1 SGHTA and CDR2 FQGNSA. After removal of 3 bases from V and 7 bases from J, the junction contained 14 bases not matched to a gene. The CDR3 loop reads CASSLGGRGGVPNEQFF. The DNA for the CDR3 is TGTGCCAGCAGCTTGGGGGGCCGGGGGGGGGTTCCGAATGAGCAGTTCTTC.

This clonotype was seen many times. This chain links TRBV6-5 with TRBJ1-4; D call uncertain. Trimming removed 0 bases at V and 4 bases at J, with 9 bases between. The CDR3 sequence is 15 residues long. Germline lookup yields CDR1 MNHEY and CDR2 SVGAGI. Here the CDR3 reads CASSYSGPRNEKLFF. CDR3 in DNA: TGTGCCAGCAGTTACTCTGGACCGCGTAATGAAAAACTGTTTTTT.

The CDR3 nucleotides read TGTGCCAGCGGACGGAACAATCAGGGCGCCTACGAGCAGTACGTC. As protein: CASGRNNQGAYEQYV. The rearrangement joins TRBV7-2 to TRBJ2-7; TRBD1 might be the D (5 bases). Looked up from germline, CDR1 is SGHTA and CDR2 is FQGNSA. This CDR3 region has 15 residues. V lost 8 bases, J lost 2 bases, and 19 bases lay in between.

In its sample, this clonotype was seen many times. The CDR3 nucleotides read TGTGCCAGCAGTTCCACAGGAGTACGGAATGAAAAACTGTTTTTT. The encoded protein is CASSSTGVRNEKLFF. This sequence joins TRBV6-2 or TRBV6-3 and TRBJ1-4; D is possibly TRBD1 (5 bases). The CDR3 covers 15 residues. From germline, CDR1 is MNHEY and CDR2 SVGEGT. With 4 bases removed from V and 5 bases from J, the gap between germline ends came to 14 bases.

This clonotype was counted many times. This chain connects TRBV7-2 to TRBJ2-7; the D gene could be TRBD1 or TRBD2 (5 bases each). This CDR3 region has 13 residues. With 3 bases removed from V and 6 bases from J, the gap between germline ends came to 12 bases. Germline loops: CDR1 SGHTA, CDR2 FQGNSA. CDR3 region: CASSFSPGPEQYV. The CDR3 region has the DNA TGTGCCAGCAGCTTCTCCCCGGGACCCGAGCAGTACGTC.

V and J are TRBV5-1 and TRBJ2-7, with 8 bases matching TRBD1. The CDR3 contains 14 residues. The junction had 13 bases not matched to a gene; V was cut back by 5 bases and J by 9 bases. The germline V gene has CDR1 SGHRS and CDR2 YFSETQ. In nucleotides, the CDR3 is TGCGCCAGCAGGGCCGGGACAGGACTTTTCGTGCAGTACTTC. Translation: CASRAGTGLFVQYF.

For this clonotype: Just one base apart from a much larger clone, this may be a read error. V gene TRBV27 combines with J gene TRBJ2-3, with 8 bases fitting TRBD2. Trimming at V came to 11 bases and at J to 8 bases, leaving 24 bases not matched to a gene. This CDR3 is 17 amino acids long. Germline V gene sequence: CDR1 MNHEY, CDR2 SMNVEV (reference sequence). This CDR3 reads CAGKPRWGGRSQGTQYF. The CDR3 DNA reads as TGTGCCGGCAAACCCCGTTGGGGCGGGAGGTCGCAGGGTACGCAGTATTTT.

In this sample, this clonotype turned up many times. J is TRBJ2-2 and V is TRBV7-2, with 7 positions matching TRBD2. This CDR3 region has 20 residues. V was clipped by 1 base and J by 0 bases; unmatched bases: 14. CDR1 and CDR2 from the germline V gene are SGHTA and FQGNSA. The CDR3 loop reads CASSLVGSRRAGANTGELFF. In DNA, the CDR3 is TGTGCCAGCAGCTTAGTGGGGTCACGTAGGGCGGGGGCGAACACCGGGGAGCTGTTTTTT.

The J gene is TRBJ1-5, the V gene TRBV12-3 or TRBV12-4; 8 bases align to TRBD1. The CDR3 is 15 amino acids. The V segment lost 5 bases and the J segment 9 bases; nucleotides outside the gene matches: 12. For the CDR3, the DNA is TGTGCCAGCAGTCTTACATCAGGGGGCGGACGGCCCCAGCATTTT. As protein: CASSLTSGGGRPQHF.

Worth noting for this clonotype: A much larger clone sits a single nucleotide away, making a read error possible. CDR3 sequence (DNA): TGTGCCAGCAGGACAGGTCGGTCTCAAGAGACCCAGTACTTC. Its translation is CASRTGRSQETQYF. The chain joins TRBV5-4 to TRBJ2-5, with D tentatively TRBD1 (6 bases). The CDR3 sequence is 14 residues long. The germline V gene has CDR1 SGHNT and CDR2 YYREEE (reference sequence). Trimming stripped 5 bases from V and 2 bases from J, with 13 bases between.

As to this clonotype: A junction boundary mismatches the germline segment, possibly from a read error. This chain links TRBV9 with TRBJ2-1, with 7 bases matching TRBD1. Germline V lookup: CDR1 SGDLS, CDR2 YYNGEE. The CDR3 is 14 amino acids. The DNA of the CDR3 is TGTGCCAGCAGCTCCCACAGGGGACGCAATGAGCGGTCCTTC. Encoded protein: CASSSHRGRNERSF.

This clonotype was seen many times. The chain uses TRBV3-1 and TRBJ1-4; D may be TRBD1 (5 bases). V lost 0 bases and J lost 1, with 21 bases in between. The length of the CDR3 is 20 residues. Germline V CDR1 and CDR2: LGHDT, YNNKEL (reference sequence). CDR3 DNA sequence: TGTGCCAGCAGCCAAGACCCTCTGGGGGGTGTAGTTGGAACTAATGAAAAACTGTTTTTT. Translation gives CASSQDPLGGVVGTNEKLFF.

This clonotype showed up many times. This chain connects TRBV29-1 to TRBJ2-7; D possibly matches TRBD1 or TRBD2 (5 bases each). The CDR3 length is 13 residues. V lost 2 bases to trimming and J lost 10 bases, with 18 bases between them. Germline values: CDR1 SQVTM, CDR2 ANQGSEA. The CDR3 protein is CSVEKWQGDLQYF. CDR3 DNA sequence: TGCAGCGTTGAAAAGTGGCAGGGAGATCTTCAGTACTTC.

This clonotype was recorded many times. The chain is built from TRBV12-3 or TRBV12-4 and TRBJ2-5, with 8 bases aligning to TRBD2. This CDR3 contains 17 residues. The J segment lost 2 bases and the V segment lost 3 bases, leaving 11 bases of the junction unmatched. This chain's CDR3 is CASSFSPLGGGQETQYF. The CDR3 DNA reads TGTGCCAGCAGTTTCTCCCCACTGGGCGGGGGGCAAGAGACCCAGTACTTC.

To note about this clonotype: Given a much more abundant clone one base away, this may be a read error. The CDR3, as DNA: TGTGCCAGCAGCTTTGGGGGGGGTACCTACAATGAGCAGTTCTTC. This gives the protein CASSFGGGTYNEQFF. The V gene is TRBV7-8, the J gene TRBJ2-1; TRBD2 aligns across 7 bases. The germline CDR1 and CDR2 sequences are SGHVS and FQNEAQ. J was trimmed by 2 bases and V by 3 bases; bases with no gene match: 4. This CDR3 contains 15 residues.

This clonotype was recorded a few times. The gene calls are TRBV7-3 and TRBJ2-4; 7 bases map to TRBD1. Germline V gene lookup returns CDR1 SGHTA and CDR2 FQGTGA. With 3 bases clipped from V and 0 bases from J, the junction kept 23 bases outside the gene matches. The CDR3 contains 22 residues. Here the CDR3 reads CASSFLAGTEGPLPSAKNIQYF. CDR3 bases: TGTGCCAGCAGCTTCTTGGCCGGGACAGAGGGACCACTACCCTCAGCCAAAAACATTCAGTACTTC.

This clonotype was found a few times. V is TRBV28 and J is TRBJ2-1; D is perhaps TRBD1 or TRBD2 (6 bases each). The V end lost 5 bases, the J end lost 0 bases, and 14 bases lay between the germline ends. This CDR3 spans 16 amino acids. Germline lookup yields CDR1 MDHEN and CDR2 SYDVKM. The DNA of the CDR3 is TGTGCCAGCAGTCGCGGGGACACCACCTCCTACAATGAGCAGTTCTTC. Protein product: CASSRGDTTSYNEQFF.

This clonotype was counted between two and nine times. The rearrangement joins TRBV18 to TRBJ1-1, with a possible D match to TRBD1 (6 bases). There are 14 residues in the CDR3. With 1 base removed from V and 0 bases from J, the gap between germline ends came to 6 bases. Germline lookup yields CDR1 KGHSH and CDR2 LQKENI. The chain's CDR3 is CASSPQGVNTEAFF. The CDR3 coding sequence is TGTGCCAGCTCACCACAGGGGGTGAACACTGAAGCTTTCTTT.

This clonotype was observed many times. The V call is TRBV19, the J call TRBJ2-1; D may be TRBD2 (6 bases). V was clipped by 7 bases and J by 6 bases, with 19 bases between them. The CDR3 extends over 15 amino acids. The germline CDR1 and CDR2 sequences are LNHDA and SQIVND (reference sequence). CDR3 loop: CASMAGRSGVNEQFF. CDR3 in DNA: TGTGCCAGTATGGCGGGACGATCCGGCGTCAATGAGCAGTTCTTC.

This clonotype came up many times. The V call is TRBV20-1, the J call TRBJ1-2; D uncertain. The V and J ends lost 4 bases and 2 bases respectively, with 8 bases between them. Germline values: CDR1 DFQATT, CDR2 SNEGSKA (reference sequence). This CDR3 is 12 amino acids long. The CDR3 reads CSAIPVNYGYTF. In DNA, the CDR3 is TGCAGTGCTATTCCCGTAAACTATGGCTACACCTTC.

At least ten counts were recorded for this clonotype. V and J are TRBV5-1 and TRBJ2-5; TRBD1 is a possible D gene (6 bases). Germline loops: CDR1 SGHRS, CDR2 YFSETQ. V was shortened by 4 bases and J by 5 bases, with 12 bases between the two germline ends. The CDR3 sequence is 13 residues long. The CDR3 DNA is TGCGCCAGCAGCCCCACAGGGACGGAGACCCAGTACTTC. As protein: CASSPTGTETQYF.

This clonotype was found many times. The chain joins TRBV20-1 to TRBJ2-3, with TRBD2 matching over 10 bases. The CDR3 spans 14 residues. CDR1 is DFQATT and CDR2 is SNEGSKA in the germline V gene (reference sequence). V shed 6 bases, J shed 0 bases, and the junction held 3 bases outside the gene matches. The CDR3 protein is CSALTSGSTDTQYF. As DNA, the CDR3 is TGCAGTGCGCTGACTAGCGGGAGCACAGATACGCAGTATTTT.

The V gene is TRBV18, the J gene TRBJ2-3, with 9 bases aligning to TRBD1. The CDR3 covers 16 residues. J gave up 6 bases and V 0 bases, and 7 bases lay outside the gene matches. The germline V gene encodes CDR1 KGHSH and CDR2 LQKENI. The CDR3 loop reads CASSPPPGQGPDTQYF. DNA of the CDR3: TGTGCCAGCTCACCACCCCCGGGACAGGGCCCGGATACGCAGTATTTT.

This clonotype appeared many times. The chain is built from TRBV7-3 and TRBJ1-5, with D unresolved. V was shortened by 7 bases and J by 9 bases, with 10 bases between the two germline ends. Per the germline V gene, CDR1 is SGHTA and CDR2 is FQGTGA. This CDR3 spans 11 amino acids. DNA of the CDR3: TGTGCCAGCACCCCTGCCCTGCCCCAGCATTTT. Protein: CASTPALPQHF.

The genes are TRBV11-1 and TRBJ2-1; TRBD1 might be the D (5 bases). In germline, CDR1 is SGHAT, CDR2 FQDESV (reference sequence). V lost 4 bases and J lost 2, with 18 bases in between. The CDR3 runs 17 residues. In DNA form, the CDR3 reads TGTGCCAGCAGCTCGGGCTCCAGGGTGACGCCCTACAATGAGCAGTTCTTC. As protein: CASSSGSRVTPYNEQFF.

In nucleotides, the CDR3 is TGTGCCAGCAGCCAAGAGGTCGCGTGGACGGGGGGGACAGATACGCAGTATTTT. It specifies CASSQEVAWTGGTDTQYF. The chain combines TRBV3-1 with TRBJ2-3, with 8 bases matching TRBD2. CDR1 is LGHDT and CDR2 is YNNKEL in the germline V gene (reference sequence). Trimming removed 0 bases from V and 3 bases from J; junction bases left unmatched: 11. The CDR3 covers 18 residues.

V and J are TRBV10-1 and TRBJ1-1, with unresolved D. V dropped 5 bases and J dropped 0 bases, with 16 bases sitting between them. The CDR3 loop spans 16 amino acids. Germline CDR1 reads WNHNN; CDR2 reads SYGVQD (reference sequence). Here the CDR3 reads CASSIMGRHLNTEAFF. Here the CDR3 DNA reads TGCGCCAGCAGTATTATGGGGAGACACCTGAACACTGAAGCTTTCTTT.